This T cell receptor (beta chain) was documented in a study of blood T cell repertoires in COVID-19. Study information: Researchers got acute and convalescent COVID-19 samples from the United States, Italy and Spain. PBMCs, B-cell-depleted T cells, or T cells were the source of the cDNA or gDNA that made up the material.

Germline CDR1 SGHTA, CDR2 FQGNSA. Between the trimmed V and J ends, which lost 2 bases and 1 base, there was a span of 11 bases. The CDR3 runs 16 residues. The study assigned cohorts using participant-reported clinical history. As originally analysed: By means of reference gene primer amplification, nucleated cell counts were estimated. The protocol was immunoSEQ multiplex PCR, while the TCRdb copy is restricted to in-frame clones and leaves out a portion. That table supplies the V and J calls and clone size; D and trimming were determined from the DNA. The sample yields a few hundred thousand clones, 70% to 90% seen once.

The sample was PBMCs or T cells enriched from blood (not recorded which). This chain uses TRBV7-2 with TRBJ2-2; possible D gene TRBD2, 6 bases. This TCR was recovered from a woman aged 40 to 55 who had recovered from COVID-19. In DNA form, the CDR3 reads TGTGCCAGCAGCTTAACGGGAGTCCTGAACACCGGGGAGCTGTTTTTT. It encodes CASSLTGVLNTGELFF.